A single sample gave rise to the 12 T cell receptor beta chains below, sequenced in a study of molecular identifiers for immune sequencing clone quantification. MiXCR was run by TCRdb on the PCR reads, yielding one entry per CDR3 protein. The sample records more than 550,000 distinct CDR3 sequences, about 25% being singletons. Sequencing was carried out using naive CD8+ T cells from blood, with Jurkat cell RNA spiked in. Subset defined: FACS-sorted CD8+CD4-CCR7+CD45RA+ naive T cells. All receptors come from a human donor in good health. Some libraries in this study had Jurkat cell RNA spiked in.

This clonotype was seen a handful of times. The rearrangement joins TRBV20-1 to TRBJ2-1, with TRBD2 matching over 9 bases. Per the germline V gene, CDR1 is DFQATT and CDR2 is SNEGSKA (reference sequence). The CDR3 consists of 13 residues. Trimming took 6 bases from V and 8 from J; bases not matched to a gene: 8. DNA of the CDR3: TGCAGTGCCAGGACTAGCGAATCCCATGAGCAGTTCTTC. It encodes CSARTSESHEQFF.

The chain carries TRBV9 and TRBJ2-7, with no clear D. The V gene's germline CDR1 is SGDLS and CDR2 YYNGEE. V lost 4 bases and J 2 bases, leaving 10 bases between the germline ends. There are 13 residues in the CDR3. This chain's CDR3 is CASSPAPPYEQYF. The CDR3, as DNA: TGTGCCAGCAGCCCGGCTCCCCCCTACGAGCAGTACTTC.

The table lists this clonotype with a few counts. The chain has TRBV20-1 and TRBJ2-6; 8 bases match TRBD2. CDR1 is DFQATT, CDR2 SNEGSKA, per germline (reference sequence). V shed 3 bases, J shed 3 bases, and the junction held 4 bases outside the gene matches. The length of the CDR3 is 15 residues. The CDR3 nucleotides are TGCAGTGCTAGTGGTGCGGGGGGTGGGGCCAACGTCCTGACTTTC. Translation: CSASGAGGGANVLTF.

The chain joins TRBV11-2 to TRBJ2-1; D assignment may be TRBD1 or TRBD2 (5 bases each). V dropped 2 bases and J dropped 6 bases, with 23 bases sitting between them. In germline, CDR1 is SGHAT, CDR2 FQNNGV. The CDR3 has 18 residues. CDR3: CASSLFAEGLIAVNEQFF. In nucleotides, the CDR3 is TGTGCCAGCAGCTTATTCGCAGAGGGGCTCATTGCCGTCAATGAGCAGTTCTTC.

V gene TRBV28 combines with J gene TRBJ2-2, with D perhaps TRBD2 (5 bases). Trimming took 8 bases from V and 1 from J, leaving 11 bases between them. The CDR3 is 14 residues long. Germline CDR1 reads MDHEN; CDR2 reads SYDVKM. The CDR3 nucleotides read TGTGCCAGCGCCCTAGCACTGAACACCGGGGAGCTGTTTTTT. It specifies CASALALNTGELFF.

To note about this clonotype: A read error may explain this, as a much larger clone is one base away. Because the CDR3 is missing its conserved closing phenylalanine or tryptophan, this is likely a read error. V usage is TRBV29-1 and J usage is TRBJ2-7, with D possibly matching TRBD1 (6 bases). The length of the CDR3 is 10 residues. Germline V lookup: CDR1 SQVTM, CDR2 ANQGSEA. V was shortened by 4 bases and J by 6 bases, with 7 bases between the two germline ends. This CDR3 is CSVVGGEQYS. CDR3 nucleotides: TGCAGCGTTGTAGGGGGCGAGCAGTACTCC.

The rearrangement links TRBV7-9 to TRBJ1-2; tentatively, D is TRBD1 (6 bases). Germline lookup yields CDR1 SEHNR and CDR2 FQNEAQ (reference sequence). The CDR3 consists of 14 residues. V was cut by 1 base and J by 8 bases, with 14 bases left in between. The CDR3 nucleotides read TGTGCCAGCAGCTTAGTCGGGGGCGCTGGGGGCTACACCTTC. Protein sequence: CASSLVGGAGGYTF.

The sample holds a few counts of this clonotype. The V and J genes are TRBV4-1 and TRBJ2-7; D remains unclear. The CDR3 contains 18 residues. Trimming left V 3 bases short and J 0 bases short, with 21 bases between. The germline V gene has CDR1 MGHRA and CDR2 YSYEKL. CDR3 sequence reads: CASSQATHWSASSYEQYF. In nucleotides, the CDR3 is TGCGCCAGCAGCCAGGCCACCCACTGGAGCGCTAGCTCCTACGAGCAGTACTTC.

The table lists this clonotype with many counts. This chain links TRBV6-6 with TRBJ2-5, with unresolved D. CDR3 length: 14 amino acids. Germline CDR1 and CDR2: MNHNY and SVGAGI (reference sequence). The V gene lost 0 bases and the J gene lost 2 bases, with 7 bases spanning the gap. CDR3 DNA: TGTGCCAGCAGTTACTCGACATCACAAGAGACCCAGTACTTC. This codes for CASSYSTSQETQYF.

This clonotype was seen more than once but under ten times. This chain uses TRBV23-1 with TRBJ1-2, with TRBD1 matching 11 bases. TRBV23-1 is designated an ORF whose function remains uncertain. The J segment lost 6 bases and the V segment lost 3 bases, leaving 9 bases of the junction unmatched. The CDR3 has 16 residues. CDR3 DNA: TGCGCCAGCAGTCAGAAAGGTTCGGGACAGGGGGATGGCTACACCTTC. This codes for CASSQKGSGQGDGYTF.

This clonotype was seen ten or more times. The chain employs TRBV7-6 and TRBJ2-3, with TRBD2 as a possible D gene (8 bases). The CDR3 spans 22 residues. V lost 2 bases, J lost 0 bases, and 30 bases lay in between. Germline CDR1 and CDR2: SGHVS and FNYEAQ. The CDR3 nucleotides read TGTGCCAGCAGCTTAAGGCGTCGGGAGGGGGCTCGAGCGCCCCCGAGCACAGATACGCAGTATTTT. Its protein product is CASSLRRREGARAPPSTDTQYF.

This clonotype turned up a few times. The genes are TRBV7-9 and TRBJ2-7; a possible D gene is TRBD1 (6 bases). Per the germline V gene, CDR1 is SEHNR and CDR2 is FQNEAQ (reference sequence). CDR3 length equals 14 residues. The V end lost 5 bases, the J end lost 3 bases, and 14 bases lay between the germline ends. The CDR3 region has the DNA TGTGCCAGCAGCACCGGGACAATCCTCTACGAGCAGTACTTC. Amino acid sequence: CASSTGTILYEQYF.